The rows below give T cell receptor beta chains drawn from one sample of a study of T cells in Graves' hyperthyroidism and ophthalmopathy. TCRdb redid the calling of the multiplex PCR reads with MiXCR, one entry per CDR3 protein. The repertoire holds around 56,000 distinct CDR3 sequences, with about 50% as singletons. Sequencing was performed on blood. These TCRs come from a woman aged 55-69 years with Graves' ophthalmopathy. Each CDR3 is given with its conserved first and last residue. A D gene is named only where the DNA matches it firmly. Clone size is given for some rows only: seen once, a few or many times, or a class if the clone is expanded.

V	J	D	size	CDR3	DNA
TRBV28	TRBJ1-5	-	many	CASSSFYSNQPQHF	TGTGCCAGCAGTTCGTTTTATAGCAATCAGCCCCAGCATTTT
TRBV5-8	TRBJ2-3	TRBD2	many	CASSPSGGAADTQYF	TGTGCCAGCAGCCCCAGCGGGGGGGCCGCAGATACGCAGTATTTT
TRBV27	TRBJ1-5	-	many	CASSLGGGGQPQHF	TGTGCCAGCAGTTTAGGAGGGGGAGGTCAGCCCCAGCATTTT
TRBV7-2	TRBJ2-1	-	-	CASRPGRGGSYNEQFF	TGTGCCAGCAGGCCAGGGCGTGGTGGGTCCTACAATGAGCAGTTCTTC
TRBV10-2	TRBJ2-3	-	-	CASSESGGRIDTQYF	TGCGCCAGCAGTGAGTCGGGGGGCCGAATAGATACGCAGTATTTT
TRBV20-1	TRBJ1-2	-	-	CSARDRDVSGYTF	TGCAGTGCTAGAGATCGGGACGTATCTGGCTACACCTTC
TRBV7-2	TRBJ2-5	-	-	CASSLVWGGLGETQYF	TGTGCCAGCAGCTTAGTGTGGGGGGGCCTAGGAGAGACCCAGTACTTC
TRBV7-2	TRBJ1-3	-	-	CASSYRFLWLHLRF	-
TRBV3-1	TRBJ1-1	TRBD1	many	CASSQSTGDTEAFF	TGTGCCAGCAGCCAATCGACAGGGGACACTGAAGCTTTCTTT
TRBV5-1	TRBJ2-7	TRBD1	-	CALLIGGWVYEQYF	TGCGCTTTATTGATAGGGGGCTGGGTCTACGAGCAGTACTTC
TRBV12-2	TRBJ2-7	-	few	CASRFGTGKYEQYF	TGTGCAAGTCGCTTCGGGACAGGCAAATACGAGCAGTACTTC
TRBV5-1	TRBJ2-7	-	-	CAGSSGSPYEQYF	TGCGCCGGCAGCTCTGGGTCCCCCTACGAGCAGTACTTC
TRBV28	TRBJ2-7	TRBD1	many	CASSNPTGAVYEQYF	TGTGCCAGCAGTAACCCGACAGGGGCGGTCTACGAGCAGTACTTC
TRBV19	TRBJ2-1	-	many	CASSIGSQSYNEQFF	TGTGCCAGTAGTATCGGCTCTCAATCCTACAATGAGCAGTTCTTC
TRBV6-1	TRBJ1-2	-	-	CASLAAGDYGYTF	TGTGCCAGCCTCGCGGCAGGGGACTATGGCTACACCTTC
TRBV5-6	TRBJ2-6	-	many	CASSPDRVIRGTNVLTF	TGTGCCAGCAGCCCGGACCGGGTCATTCGGGGAACCAACGTCCTGACTTTC
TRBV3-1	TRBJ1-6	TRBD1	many	CASSRITGQGSSPLHF	TGTGCCAGCAGCCGTATAACGGGACAGGGCTCTTCACCCCTCCACTTT
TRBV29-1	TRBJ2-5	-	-	CSARGTYGETQYF	TGCAGCGCCCGTGGGACTTATGGGGAGACCCAGTACTTC
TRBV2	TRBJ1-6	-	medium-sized	CASRGSPLHF	TGTGCCAGCAGAGGTTCACCCCTCCACTTT
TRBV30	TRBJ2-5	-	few	CAWSVRVGPETQYF	TGTGCCTGGAGTGTACGGGTCGGTCCGGAGACCCAGTACTTC
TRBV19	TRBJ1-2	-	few	CASSIRDITNYGYTF	TGTGCCAGTAGTATAAGGGACATCACTAACTATGGCTACACCTTC
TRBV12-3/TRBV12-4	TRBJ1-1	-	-	CASSLSPLNTEAFF	TGTGCCAGCAGTTTATCCCCTTTGAACACTGAAGCTTTCTTT
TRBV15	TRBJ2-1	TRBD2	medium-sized	CATRLGLAGNNEQFF	TGTGCCACCAGATTGGGACTAGCGGGGAACAATGAGCAGTTCTTC
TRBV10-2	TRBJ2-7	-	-	CASSEGREYEQYF	TGCGCCAGCAGTGAGGGTCGGGAATACGAGCAGTACTTC
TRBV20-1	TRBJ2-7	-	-	CRGFGQTYEQYF	TGCAGAGGCTTTGGACAAACCTACGAGCAGTACTTC
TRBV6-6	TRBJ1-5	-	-	CASSLSNPDQPQHF	TGTGCCAGCAGCCTATCCAATCCGGATCAGCCCCAGCATTTT
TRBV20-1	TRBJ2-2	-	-	CSAIPAKSNTGELFF	TGCAGTGCTATCCCAGCGAAATCGAACACCGGGGAGCTGTTTTTT
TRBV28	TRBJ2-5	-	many	CASSISAGRPQETQYF	TGTGCCAGCAGTATCTCAGCAGGAAGGCCCCAAGAGACCCAGTACTTC
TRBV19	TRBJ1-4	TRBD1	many	CASSISTGGANEKLFF	TGTGCCAGTAGTATCTCCACAGGGGGAGCTAATGAAAAACTGTTTTTT
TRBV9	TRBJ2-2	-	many	CASSVGGWGTGELFF	TGTGCCAGCAGCGTAGGGGGGTGGGGAACCGGGGAGCTGTTTTTT
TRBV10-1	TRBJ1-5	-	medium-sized	CASNQVADQPQHF	TGCGCCAGCAATCAGGTAGCCGATCAGCCCCAGCATTTT
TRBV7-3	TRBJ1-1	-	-	CASGLGPGSTEAFF	TGTGCCAGCGGCTTGGGTCCAGGGAGCACTGAAGCTTTCTTT
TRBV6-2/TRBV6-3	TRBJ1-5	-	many	CASSIAAGGTQPQHF	TGTGCCAGCAGTATAGCGGCAGGAGGGACCCAGCCCCAGCATTTT
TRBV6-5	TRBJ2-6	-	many	CASSSWSVGTGANVLTF	TGTGCCAGCAGTTCGTGGTCTGTGGGAACTGGGGCCAACGTCCTGACTTTC
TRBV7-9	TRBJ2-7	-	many	CASSAKYEQYF	TGTGCCAGCAGCGCCAAATACGAGCAGTACTTC
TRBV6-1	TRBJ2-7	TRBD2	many	CASSEEGREDYEQYF	TGTGCCAGCAGTGAAGAAGGGCGGGAGGACTACGAGCAGTACTTC
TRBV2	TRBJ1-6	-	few	CASSEAPASPLHF	TGTGCCAGCAGTGAAGCCCCAGCGTCACCCCTCCACTTT